This T cell receptor (beta chain) was identified during a study of cytomegalovirus exposure and HLA in healthy donors. Participants comprised healthy donors of bone marrow. Vbeta (60) and Jbeta (13) primers were used in the PCR. TCRdb keeps only in-frame clones here, not all; method: immunoSEQ multiplex PCR. The data hold around 76,000 clones, with 65% to 85% observed a single time. CDR3 size: 16 residues. Germline-derived CDR1 and CDR2 are LNHNV and YYDKDF (reference sequence). The V and J ends lost 5 bases and 4 bases, in that order; junction bases with no gene match: 11. Sequenced: PBMCs. This chain links TRBV15 with TRBJ1-2; 9 positions match TRBD1. The clonotype comes from a woman in her 40s in good health and CMV-seropositive. CDR3 amino acids: CATSRATGGAGYGYTF. The CDR3 coding sequence is TGTGCCACCAGCCGGGCAACAGGGGGCGCCGGCTATGGCTACACCTTC. The full variable domain, with the rest looked up from reference TRBV15 and TRBJ1-2, is DAMVIQNPRYQVTQFGKPVTLSCSQTLNHNVMYWYQQKSSQAPKLLFHYYDKDFNNEADTPDNFQSRRPNTSFCFLDIRSPGLGDTAMYLCATSRATGGAGYGYTFGSGTRLTVV.